The sequence of this T cell receptor beta chain was determined in a study of OX40 agonist ivuxolimab in advanced cancers. Here immunoSEQ multiplex PCR was the method, and the copy in TCRdb shows in-frame clones only, minus some. Of about 62,000 clones in the sample, 88% are singletons; the top ten hold 5%. This CDR3 spans 15 amino acids. Per germline, CDR1 SEHNR and CDR2 FQNEAQ (reference sequence). The junction had 13 bases not matched to a gene; V was cut back by 6 bases and J by 8 bases. The source was CD4+ or CD8+ T cells sorted from blood, collected in a trial of the OX40 agonist ivuxolimab. The chain links TRBV7-9 to TRBJ2-1; TRBD2 matches 7 bases. The TCR sequence derives from an adult with an advanced solid tumor such as melanoma, head and neck, liver or kidney cancer. This chain's CDR3 is CASSISGKQIDEQFF. DNA for the CDR3: TGTGCCAGCAGTATCAGCGGGAAGCAAATAGATGAGCAGTTCTTC. Variable domain in full (rest from reference TRBV7-9 and TRBJ2-1): DTGVSQNPRHKITKRGQNVTFRCDPISEHNRLYWYRQTLGQGPEFLTYFQNEAQLEKSRLLSDRFSAERPKGSFSTLEIQRTEQGDSAMYLCASSISGKQIDEQFFGPGTRLTVL.